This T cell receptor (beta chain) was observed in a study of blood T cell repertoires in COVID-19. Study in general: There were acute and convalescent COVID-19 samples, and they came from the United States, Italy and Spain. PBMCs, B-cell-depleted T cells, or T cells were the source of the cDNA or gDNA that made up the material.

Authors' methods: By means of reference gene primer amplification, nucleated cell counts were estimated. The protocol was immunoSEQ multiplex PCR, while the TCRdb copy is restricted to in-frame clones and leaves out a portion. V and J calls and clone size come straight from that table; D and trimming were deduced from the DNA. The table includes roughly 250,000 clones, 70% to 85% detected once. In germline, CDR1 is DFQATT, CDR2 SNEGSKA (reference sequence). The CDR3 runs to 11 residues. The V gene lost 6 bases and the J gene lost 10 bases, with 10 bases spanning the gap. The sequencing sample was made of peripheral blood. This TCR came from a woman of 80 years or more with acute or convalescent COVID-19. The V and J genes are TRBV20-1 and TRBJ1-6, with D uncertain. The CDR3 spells CSAAQASPLHF. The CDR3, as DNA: TGCAGTGCCGCCCAGGCCTCACCCCTCCACTTT.